This TCR beta chain was observed in a study of STAT5B mutations in CD4+ large granular lymphocyte leukemia. Study-level results: TRBV06-family usage was enriched in top patient clones (8/27) versus controls (2/35).

Concerning this clone itself: Its cognate antigen is unknown.

The survey-level immunoSEQ assay was used. TCRdb's copy holds only in-frame clones and misses some; the assay was immunoSEQ multiplex PCR. In the table there are about 38,000 clones, roughly 85% of which are singletons. Germline assignment: CDR1 MDHEN and CDR2 SYDVKM. The V segment lost 5 bases and the J segment 2 bases; nucleotides outside the gene matches: 3. The CDR3 covers 15 residues. The clonotype originates from a human donor in good health. This chain links TRBV28 with TRBJ2-3; 11 bases map to TRBD1. The specimen sequenced was CD4+ T cells from blood buffy coats. CDR3 protein: CASSGQGANTDTQYF. Here the CDR3 DNA reads TGTGCCAGCAGTGGACAGGGGGCGAACACAGATACGCAGTATTTT.